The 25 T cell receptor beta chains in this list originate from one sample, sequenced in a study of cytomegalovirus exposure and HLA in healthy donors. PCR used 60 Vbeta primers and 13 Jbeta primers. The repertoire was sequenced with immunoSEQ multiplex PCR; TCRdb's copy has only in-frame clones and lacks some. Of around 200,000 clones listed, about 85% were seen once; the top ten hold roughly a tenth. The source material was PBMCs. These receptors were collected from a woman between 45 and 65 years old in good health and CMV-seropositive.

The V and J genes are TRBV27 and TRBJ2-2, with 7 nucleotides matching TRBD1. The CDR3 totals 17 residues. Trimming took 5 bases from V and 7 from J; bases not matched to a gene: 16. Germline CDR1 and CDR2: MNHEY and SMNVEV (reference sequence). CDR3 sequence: CASSPLPLRGHGGELFF. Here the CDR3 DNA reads TGTGCCAGCAGTCCCCTGCCCCTTAGGGGGCACGGCGGGGAGCTGTTTTTT.

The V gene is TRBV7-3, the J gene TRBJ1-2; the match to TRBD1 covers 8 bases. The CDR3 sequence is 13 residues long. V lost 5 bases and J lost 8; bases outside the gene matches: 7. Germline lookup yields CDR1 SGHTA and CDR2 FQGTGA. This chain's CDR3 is CASSLQQGGGYTF. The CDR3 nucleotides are TGTGCCAGCAGCCTCCAACAGGGGGGCGGCTACACCTTC. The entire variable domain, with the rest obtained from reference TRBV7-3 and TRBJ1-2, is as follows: GAGVSQTPSNKVTEKGKYVELRCDPISGHTALYWYRQSLGQGPEFLIYFQGTGAADDSGLPNDRFFAVRPEGSVSTLKIQRTERGDSAVYLCASSLQQGGGYTFGSGTRLTVV.

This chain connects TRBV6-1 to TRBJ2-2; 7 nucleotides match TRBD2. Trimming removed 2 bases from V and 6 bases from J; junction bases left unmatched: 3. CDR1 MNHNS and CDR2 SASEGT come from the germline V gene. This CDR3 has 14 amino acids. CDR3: CASSETAGSGELFF. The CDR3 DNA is TGTGCCAGCAGTGAAACAGCGGGGTCCGGGGAGCTGTTTTTT.

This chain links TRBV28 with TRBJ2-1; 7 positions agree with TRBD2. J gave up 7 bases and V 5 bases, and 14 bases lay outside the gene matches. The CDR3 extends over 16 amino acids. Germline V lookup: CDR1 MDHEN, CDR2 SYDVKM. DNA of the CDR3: TGTGCCAGCAGTCTCGGGGGGAGGACCCCGAGGAATGAGCAGTTCTTC. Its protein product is CASSLGGRTPRNEQFF.

DNA of the CDR3: TGTGTAACTAGGGGGTATGGCTACACCTTC. Translating gives CVTRGYGYTF. The chain is built from TRBV28 and TRBJ1-2, with D tentatively TRBD1 (6 bases). Germline CDR1 and CDR2: MDHEN and SYDVKM. The length of the CDR3 is 10 residues.

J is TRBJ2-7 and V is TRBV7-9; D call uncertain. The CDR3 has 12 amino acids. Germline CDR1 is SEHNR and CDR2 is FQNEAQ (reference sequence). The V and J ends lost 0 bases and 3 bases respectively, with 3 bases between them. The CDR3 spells CASSLANYEQYF. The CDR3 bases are TGTGCCAGCAGCTTAGCCAACTACGAGCAGTACTTC.

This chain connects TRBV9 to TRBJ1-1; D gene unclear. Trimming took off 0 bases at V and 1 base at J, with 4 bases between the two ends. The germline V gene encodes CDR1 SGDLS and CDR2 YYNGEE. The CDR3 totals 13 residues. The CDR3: CASSVASNTEAFF. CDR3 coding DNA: TGTGCCAGCAGCGTAGCGTCGAACACTGAAGCTTTCTTT.

The DNA of the CDR3 is TGTGCCAGCAGCCTGGGGAGCTGGGTTGAGGATACGCAGTATTTT. Translating gives CASSLGSWVEDTQYF. This chain joins TRBV27 and TRBJ2-3; D might be TRBD2 (5 bases). This CDR3 spans 15 amino acids. Looked up from germline, CDR1 is MNHEY and CDR2 is SMNVEV (reference sequence). Trimming removed 6 bases at V and 6 bases at J, with 19 bases between.

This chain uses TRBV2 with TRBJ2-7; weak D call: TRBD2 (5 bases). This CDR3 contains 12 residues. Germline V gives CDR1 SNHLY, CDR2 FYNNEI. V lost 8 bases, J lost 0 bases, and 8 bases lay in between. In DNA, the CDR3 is TGTGCCAGCTCCCGGGGCTCCTACGAGCAGTACTTC. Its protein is CASSRGSYEQYF.

In DNA form, the CDR3 reads TGTGCCAGCAGTTCCCCTTACGAGAGCAATCAGCCCCAGCATTTT. Translating gives CASSSPYESNQPQHF. V usage is TRBV6-5 and J usage is TRBJ1-5; D remains ambiguous. Germline values: CDR1 MNHEY, CDR2 SVGAGI. The CDR3 covers 15 residues. The V and J ends lost 4 bases and 1 base respectively, with 11 bases between them.

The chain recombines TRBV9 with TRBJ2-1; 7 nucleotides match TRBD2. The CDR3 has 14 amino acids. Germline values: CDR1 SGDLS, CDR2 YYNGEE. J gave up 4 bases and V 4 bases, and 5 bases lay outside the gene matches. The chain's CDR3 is CASSQAGRYNEQFF. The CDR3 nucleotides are TGTGCCAGCAGCCAAGCGGGACGGTACAATGAGCAGTTCTTC.

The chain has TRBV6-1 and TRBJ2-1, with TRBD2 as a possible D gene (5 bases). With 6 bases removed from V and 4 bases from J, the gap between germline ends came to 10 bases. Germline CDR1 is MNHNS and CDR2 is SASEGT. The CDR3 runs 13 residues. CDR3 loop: CASRLRGYNEQFF. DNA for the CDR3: TGTGCCAGCAGATTACGGGGATACAATGAGCAGTTCTTC.

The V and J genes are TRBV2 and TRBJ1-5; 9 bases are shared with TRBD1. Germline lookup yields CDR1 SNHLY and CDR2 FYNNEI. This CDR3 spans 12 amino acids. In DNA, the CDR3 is TGTGCTAGTGGACAGGGGTTTCAGCCCCAGCATTTT. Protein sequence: CASGQGFQPQHF. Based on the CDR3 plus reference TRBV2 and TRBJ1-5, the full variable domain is EPEVTQTPSHQVTQMGQEVILRCVPISNHLYFYWYRQILGQKVEFLVSFYNNEISEKSEIFDDQFSVERPDGSNFTLKIRSTKLEDSAMYFCASGQGFQPQHFGDGTRLSIL.

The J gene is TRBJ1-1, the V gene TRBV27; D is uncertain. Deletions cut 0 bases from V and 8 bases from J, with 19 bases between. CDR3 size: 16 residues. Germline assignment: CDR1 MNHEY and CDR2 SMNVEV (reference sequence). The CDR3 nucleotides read TGTGCCAGCAGTTTATCGGGAGGACTTGGGCAATCCGAAGCTTTCTTT. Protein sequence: CASSLSGGLGQSEAFF.

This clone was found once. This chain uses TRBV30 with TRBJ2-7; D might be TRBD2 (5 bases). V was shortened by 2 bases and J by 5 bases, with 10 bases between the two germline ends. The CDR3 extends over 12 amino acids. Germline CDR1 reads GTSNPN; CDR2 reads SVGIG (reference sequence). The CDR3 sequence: CAWSLIGNEQYF. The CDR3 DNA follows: TGTGCCTGGAGTTTAATCGGGAACGAGCAGTACTTC.

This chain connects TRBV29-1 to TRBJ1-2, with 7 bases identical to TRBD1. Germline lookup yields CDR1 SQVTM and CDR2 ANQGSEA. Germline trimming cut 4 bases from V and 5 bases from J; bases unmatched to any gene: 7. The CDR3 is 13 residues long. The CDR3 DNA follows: TGCAGCGTTGCCCGACAGGGCCGTTATGGCTACACCTTC. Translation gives CSVARQGRYGYTF.

CDR3 sequence reads: CASSLFGQGSQPQHF. For the CDR3, the DNA is TGTGCCAGCAGTTTATTCGGACAGGGGAGTCAGCCCCAGCATTTT. This chain uses TRBV28 with TRBJ1-5; 9 bases are shared with TRBD1. The J segment lost 6 bases and the V segment lost 1 base, leaving 4 bases of the junction unmatched. Germline CDR1 and CDR2: MDHEN and SYDVKM. The CDR3 has 15 amino acids.

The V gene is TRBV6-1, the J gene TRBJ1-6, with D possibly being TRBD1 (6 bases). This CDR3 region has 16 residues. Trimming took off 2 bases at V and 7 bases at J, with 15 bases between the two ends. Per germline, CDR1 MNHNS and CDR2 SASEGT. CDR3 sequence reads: CASSERGGAGNSPLHF. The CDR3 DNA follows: TGTGCCAGCAGTGAAAGAGGGGGGGCTGGAAATTCACCCCTCCACTTT.

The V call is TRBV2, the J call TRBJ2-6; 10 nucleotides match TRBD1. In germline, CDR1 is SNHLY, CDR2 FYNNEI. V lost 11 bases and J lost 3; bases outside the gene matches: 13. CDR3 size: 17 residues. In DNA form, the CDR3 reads TGTGCCTCCTCAGACAGGGGGCTAAAGTTTGGGGCCAACGTCCTGACTTTC. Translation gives CASSDRGLKFGANVLTF. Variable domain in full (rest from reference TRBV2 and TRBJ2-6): EPEVTQTPSHQVTQMGQEVILRCVPISNHLYFYWYRQILGQKVEFLVSFYNNEISEKSEIFDDQFSVERPDGSNFTLKIRSTKLEDSAMYFCASSDRGLKFGANVLTFGAGSRLTVL.

CDR3 DNA: TGCGCCAGCAGCTTGGTAGGGGGCGTTTTTAACACTGAAGCTTTCTTT. This sequence encodes CASSLVGGVFNTEAFF. This chain connects TRBV5-1 to TRBJ1-1; the match to TRBD1 covers 7 bases. Germline-derived CDR1 and CDR2 are SGHRS and YFSETQ. The CDR3 loop spans 16 amino acids. With V trimmed by 0 bases and J by 2 bases, 7 bases remained unmatched.

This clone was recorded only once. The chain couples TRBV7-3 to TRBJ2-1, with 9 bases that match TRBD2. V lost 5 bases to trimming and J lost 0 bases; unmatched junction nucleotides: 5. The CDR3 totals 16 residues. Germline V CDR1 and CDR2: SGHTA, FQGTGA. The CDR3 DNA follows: TGTGCCAGCAGCATCAAACTAGCGGGCTCCTACAATGAGCAGTTCTTC. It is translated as CASSIKLAGSYNEQFF. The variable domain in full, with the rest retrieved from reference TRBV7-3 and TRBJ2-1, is GAGVSQTPSNKVTEKGKYVELRCDPISGHTALYWYRQSLGQGPEFLIYFQGTGAADDSGLPNDRFFAVRPEGSVSTLKIQRTERGDSAVYLCASSIKLAGSYNEQFFGPGTRLTVL.

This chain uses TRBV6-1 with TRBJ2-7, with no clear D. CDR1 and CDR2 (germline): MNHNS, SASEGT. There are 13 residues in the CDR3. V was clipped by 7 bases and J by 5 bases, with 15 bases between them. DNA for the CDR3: TGTGCCAGCAATTTACGCCTTGGCCACGAGCAGTACTTC. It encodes CASNLRLGHEQYF.

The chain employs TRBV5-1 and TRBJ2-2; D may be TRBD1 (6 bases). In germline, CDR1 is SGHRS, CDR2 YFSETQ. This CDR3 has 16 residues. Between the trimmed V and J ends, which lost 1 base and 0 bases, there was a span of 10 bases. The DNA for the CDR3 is TGCGCCAGCAGCTTGTCCGGGGACACGAACACCGGGGAGCTGTTTTTT. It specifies CASSLSGDTNTGELFF. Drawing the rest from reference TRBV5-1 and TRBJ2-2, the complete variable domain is KAGVTQTPRYLIKTRGQQVTLSCSPISGHRSVSWYQQTPGQGLQFLFEYFSETQRNKGNFPGRFSGRQFSNSRSEMNVSTLELGDSALYLCASSLSGDTNTGELFFGEGSRLTVL.

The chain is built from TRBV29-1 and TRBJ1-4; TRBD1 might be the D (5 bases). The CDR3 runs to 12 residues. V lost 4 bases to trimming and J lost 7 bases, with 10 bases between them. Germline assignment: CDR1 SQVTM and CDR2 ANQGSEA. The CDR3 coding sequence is TGCAGCGTTGCCCGGGGGGGTGAAAAACTGTTTTTT. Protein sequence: CSVARGGEKLFF.

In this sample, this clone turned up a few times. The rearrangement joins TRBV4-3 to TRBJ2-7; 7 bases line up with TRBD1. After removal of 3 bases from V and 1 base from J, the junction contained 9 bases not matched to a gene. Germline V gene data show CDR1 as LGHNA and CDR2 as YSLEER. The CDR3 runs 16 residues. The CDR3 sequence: CASSQAWDSSSYEQYF. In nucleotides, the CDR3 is TGCGCCAGCAGCCAGGCTTGGGACAGCTCGTCCTACGAGCAGTACTTC.